This record looks at one T cell receptor (beta chain) sequence and its context. Its target is unknown. These data are taken from a study of response to subunit inactivated influenza vaccine. General study findings and limits: Each seasonal flu vaccination may recruit only limited new T cells, authors suggested.

Germline loops: CDR1 MNHNS, CDR2 SASEGT. The CDR3 is made up of 14 amino acids. The V end lost 6 bases, the J end lost 5 bases, and 16 bases lay between the germline ends. TCRdb independently ran MiXCR on the RT-PCR reads; one entry per CDR3 protein. The sample lists 500,000 or so distinct CDR3 sequences; about 15% were seen once. The sequence was collected from a man in his fifties or sixties who received an inactivated influenza vaccine. The sequenced sample was CD4+ T cells sorted from PBMCs, obtained 23 months after vaccination. This sequence joins TRBV6-1 and TRBJ1-1; possible D gene TRBD1, 5 bases. The CDR3 reads CASRNGDRMTEAFF. The CDR3 nucleotides read TGTGCCAGCAGAAATGGGGACCGTATGACTGAAGCTTTCTTT.